What follows is one T cell receptor beta chain and its context. Possible read error: a much larger clone is one base away. A constant-region primer primed TCR beta cDNA synthesis from roughly 510 ng of total RNA. Libraries covering TCR beta were generated through three nested multiplex PCR rounds (using a slightly modified ARM-PCR). Forward primers for TRBV1-TRBV30 and a C-beta reverse primer served the first two PCR rounds, at about 11 cycles each. TCRdb analysed the multiplex PCR reads with MiXCR anew, one entry per CDR3 protein. The sample lists 300,000 to 400,000 distinct CDR3 sequences, less than 75% occurring once. The researchers obtained blood RNA from unsorted whole blood and also extracted germline DNA. The germline CDR1 and CDR2 sequences are MNHEY and SVGAGI. The CDR3 runs to 15 residues. The V end was cut by 9 bases, the J end by 4 bases, with 21 bases between. The sample comes from a study of tumor-infiltrating lymphocytes in primary liver carcinoma. In the study overall: Ages ranged from 30 to 69, with HCC or mixed HCC-cholangiocarcinoma.

The sequenced sample consisted of peripheral blood. This TCR derives from a man aged 35-49 years with primary liver carcinoma and hepatitis B virus infection. The chain has TRBV6-5 and TRBJ1-1; D gene unclear. CDR3 coding DNA: TGTGCCAGGAGTAACAGCGGGGTGTCCCCCACTGAAGCTTTCTTT. Its translation: CARSNSGVSPTEAFF.